This section outlines one TCR beta chain sequence together with its context. There are a few counts of this clonotype. No cognate antigen has been identified for it. Base quality data are lacking; no much larger clone is found one base away. The source of the sample is a study of blood T cells in healthy people across ages (dated by TCRdb to 2014 to 2015). Context from the whole study: Template switching captured roughly one uniquely barcoded TCR beta cDNA molecule per two T cells in model experiments. The study measured age-related changes in TCR beta repertoire diversity using deep sequencing normalized with unique cDNA molecular identifiers. The donors were divided into four age groups: young (average approximately 17 years), middle-aged (approximately 39), aged (about 56) and long-lived (about 80). For two donors (one aged 18 to 30 and one aged 80 or older), the study analyzed two additional independent replicas of 1 million unique cDNA reads from the same blood draw.

The library was built by means of 5' RACE. Sequencing instrument: Illumina HiSeq 2500. A second PCR of 7 to 11 cycles was performed with a sample-barcoded 5' primer and a J-beta primer mix. Each TCR beta cDNA molecule received a unique molecular identifier from a template-switch 5' adaptor carrying 12 random nucleotides. Each sample yielded at least 3 million CDR3-containing paired-end reads. All of the RNA was converted into first-strand cDNA using the Mint cDNA synthesis kit, with a TRBC-specific oligonucleotide serving as the primer. After uracil-DNA glycosylase treatment, a first 18-cycle PCR used universal primers M1SS and BC2_uni_R on all cDNA. The original pipeline was this. For normalization, 1 million high-quality reads were randomly selected from each sample, with every read carrying a distinct molecular identifier. Instead of being binned into consensus sequences, reads that shared molecular identifiers were thrown out. MiTCR, with a Q25 quality threshold and the strictest error-elimination algorithm, was used for CDR3 identification, clonotype clustering and error correction. A nonparametric unseen species model using Euler transformation provided a lower-bound estimate of total TCR beta diversity. TCRdb reprocessed the public reads (quality trimming at Q25 with fastp, clone calling with MiXCR) and kept in-frame beta chains. A single entry per CDR3 protein holds the most common genes and DNA from its merged rows. It is TCRdb's table, rather than the study itself, that gives the V and J calls and clone size. In this sample the table shows 750,000 to 950,000 distinct CDR3 sequences, approximately 24% of which occur a single time. About 2.9% of the sample lies in the top ten.

The 39 donors, aged roughly 6 to 100 years, were systemically healthy Caucasian individuals from Russia. Each donor gave approximately 9.3 milliliters of peripheral blood, collected into EDTA-treated Vacutainer tubes. Ficoll-Paque density-gradient centrifugation was used to isolate PBMCs, with at least 7 million per sample. Trizol reagent was used to extract total RNA from the PBMCs, yielding at least 6 micrograms per sample. For every donor, an aliquot of PBMCs went through flow cytometry to measure the percentages of naive CD45RAhigh/CD27high T cells. The germline ends are 10 bases apart after V is trimmed by 3 bases and J by 1 base. From its cysteine to its phenylalanine, the CDR3 spans 15 amino acids. Only the CDR3 part of the read is kept: 45 bases, read in frame from the first base. Sequences MGHRA (CDR1) and YSYEKL (CDR2) are obtained from the germline V gene. Paper-wide results and their limitations: The long-lived group showed more naive CD4+ T cells, fewer expanded clones and increased TCR diversity than the aged group, suggesting age selection. Estimates of total diversity based on one million sequenced T cells were regarded as lower bounds and as underestimates. A strong correlation was found between observed TCR beta diversity and the percentage of naive T cells measured by flow cytometry. Bulk unsorted PBMC profiling prevented conclusive comparison of naive and antigen-experienced compartments. Because donor CMV infection status was unknown, age-related changes in expanded clonotypes were potentially confounded. Observed TCR beta diversity per million T cells fell roughly linearly with age, and a significant reduction was already apparent by age roughly 40.

These same data were also listed under a study on T cells of mothers and their children. The second publication reports: Nine systemically healthy Caucasian individuals served as donors, namely three mothers together with their six children. cDNA synthesis consumed the entire amount of extracted RNA, loaded at about 1.5 ug RNA in each 15 ul reaction. In the second PCR, the M1S primer added sample barcodes and 2-4 random nucleotides. Over 8.5 million TCR beta CDR3 reads were obtained for each mother, and 2.5 million to 3 million reads were obtained for each child. Thymic selection similarly shapes TCR recombination output in related and unrelated pairs, with minor effect from inherited differences. Related mother-child pairs always showed normalized repertoire overlap that was slightly higher than in unrelated mother-child pairs, though the difference was never significant. With a sensitivity of about 100 clones per million clonotypes, no persistent microchimeric T cell clones were detected. Deep NGS was used in the study to compare the TCR beta repertoires of mothers and children and to look for features that separate related mother-child pairs from unrelated individuals. Mothers averaged approximately 41 +/- 4 years of age and children averaged roughly 11 +/- 4 years. After adapter ligation with NEBNext reagents, the libraries were sequenced on Illumina HiSeq 2000 with 100+100 nt paired-end reads. To avoid cross-contamination, the mother libraries and the child libraries were prepared a month apart and sequenced in separate runs. Between roughly 450,000 and 2,200,000 distinct TCR beta clonotypes were identified per donor. Naive TCR beta clonotypes were estimated from low-frequency clonotypes matched to each donor's FACS-determined naive share, without sorting.

This TCR derives from a boy between 10 and 17 years old in good health. The rearranged segments are TRBV4-1 and TRBJ1-5; TRBD1 is perhaps the D gene, given 5 matching bases. Sequences were obtained from blood. The DNA sequence follows: TGCGCCAGCAGCCAGGTCCAGGGCAGCAATCAGCCCCAGCATTTT. This codes for CASSQVQGSNQPQHF.